One T cell receptor beta chain is described in this entry. Its antigen is still unknown. Per the authors' pipeline: Matching between patient CD8+ clones larger than 1% and published virus-specific TCRB sequences was rare. Method: immunoSEQ multiplex PCR; TCRdb's copy keeps in-frame clones and lacks some. Clone size and V and J calls were adopted from that table, with D and trimming inferred from the DNA. The repertoire consists of about 10,000 clones, with around 89% occurring once and the leading ten covering about 1%. Germline CDR1 MNHEY, CDR2 SVGAGI. The CDR3 is 15 amino acids. The trim removed 6 bases at V and 1 base at J, leaving 6 bases unmatched. This sample is part of a study of somatic mutations in cytotoxic T cells in rheumatoid arthritis. Whole-study context: Patient blood was drawn as 30 ml EDTA; the draw came right after diagnosis and before any treatment.

Whole-study results and caveats: Rheumatoid arthritis patients showed CD8+ clonality increasing with age, unlike healthy controls. Patients with rheumatoid arthritis did not differ significantly from age-matched healthy controls in CD8+ T-cell clonality.

This TCR derives from a young woman with rheumatoid arthritis. The chain is built from TRBV6-5 and TRBJ2-7; 10 nucleotides agree with TRBD2. Material: CD4+ T cells sorted from blood. The CDR3: CASRPGLADSYEQYF. The CDR3 DNA follows: TGTGCCAGCAGACCCGGACTAGCGGATTCCTACGAGCAGTACTTC.